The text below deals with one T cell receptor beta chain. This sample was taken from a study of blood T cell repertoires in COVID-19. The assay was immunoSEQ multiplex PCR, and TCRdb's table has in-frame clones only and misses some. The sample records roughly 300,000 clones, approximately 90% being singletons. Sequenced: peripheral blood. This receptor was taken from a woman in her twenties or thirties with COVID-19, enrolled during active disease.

CDR3 loop: CASSVSGITEAFF. CDR3 bases: TGTGCCAGCAGCGTCAGCGGGATCACTGAAGCTTTCTTT. The genes are TRBV9 and TRBJ1-1, with no clear D. Germline-derived CDR1 and CDR2 are SGDLS and YYNGEE. Trimming shortened V by 2 bases and J by 4 bases, and 9 bases separated the two germline ends. This CDR3 is built from 13 residues.